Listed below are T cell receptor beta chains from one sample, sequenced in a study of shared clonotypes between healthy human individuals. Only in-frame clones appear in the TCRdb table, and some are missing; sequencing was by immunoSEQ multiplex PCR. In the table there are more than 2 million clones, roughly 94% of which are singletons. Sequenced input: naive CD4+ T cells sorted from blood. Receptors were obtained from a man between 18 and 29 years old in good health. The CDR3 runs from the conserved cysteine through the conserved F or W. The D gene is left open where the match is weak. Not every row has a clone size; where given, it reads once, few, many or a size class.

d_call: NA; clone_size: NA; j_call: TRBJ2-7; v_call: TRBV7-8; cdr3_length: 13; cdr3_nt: TGTGCCAGCAGCTTATTTTCGGACTACGAGCAGTACTTC; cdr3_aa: CASSLFSDYEQYF
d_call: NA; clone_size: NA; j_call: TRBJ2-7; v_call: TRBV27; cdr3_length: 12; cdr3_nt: TGTGCCAGCGGGATAGTTCCCTACGAGCAGTACTTC; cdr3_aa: CASGIVPYEQYF
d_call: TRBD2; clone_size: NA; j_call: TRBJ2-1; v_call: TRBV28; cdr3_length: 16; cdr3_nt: TGTGCCAGCAGTCTAACTACTAGCGGGGCTTACAATGAGCAGTTCTTC; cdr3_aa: CASSLTTSGAYNEQFF
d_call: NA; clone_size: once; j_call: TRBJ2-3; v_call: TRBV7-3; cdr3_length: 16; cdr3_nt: TGTGCCAGCAGCTCTGGGCGAGAAGGACGCACAGATACGCAGTATTTT; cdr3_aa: CASSSGREGRTDTQYF
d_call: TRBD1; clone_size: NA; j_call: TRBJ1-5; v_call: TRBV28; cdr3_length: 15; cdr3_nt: TGTGCCAGCAGTCCAACAGGGGGGTGGAATCAGCCCCAGCATTTT; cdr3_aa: CASSPTGGWNQPQHF
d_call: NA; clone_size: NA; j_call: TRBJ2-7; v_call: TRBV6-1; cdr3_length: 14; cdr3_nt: TGTGCCAGCAGTGAATTCCCTGTCTCCTACGAGCAGTACTTC; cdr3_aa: CASSEFPVSYEQYF
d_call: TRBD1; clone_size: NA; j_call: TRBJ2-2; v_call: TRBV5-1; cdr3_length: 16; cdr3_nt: TGCGCCAGCAGCTTACCGGGACAGGTGGGAACCGGGGAGCTGTTTTTT; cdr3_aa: CASSLPGQVGTGELFF
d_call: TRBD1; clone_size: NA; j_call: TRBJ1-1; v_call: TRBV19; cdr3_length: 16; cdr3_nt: TGTGCCAGTAGTATAAGACAGGGGGAGATGAACACTGAAGCTTTCTTT; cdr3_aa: CASSIRQGEMNTEAFF
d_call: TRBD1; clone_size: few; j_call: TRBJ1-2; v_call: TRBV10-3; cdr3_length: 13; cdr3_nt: TGTGCCATCAGTGACAGGGGGCAGGATGGCTACACCTTC; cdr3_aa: CAISDRGQDGYTF
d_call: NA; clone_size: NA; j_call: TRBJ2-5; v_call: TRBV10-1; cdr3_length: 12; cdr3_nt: TGCGCCAGCAGTGAGTCTGGTGGGACCCAGTACTTC; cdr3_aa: CASSESGGTQYF
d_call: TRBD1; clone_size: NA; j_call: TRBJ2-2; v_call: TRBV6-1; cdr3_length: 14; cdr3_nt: TGTGCCAGCCAGGACAGGGCAAACACCGGGGAGCTGTTTTTT; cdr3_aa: CASQDRANTGELFF
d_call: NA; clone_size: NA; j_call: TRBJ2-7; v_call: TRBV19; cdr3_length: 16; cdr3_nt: TGTGCCAGTAGTATAGGGGCAACGACTAGGAGCAACGAGCAGTACTTC; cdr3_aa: CASSIGATTRSNEQYF
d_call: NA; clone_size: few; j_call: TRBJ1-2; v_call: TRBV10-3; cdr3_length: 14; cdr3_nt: TGTGCCATCAGTGGGACAGATTCCAACTATGGCTACACCTTC; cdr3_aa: CAISGTDSNYGYTF
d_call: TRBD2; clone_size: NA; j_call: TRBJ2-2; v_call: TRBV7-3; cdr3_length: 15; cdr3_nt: TGTGCCAGCAGCTCGACTAGCGGGGTTACCGGGGAGCTGTTTTTT; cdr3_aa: CASSSTSGVTGELFF
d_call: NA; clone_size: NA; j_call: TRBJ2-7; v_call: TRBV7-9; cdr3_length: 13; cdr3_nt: TGTGCCAGCAGCCCGCTTCGGGTCTACGAGCAGTACTTC; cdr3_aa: CASSPLRVYEQYF
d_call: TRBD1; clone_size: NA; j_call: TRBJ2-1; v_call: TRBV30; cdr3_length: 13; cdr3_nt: TGTGCCTGGAAGACGCAGGGGGCGAATGAGCAGTTCTTC; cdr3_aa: CAWKTQGANEQFF
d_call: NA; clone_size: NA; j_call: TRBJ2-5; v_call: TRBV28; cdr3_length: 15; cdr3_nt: TGTGCCAGCAGCGGGTCGTCGACATCCCAAGAGACCCAGTACTTC; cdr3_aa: CASSGSSTSQETQYF
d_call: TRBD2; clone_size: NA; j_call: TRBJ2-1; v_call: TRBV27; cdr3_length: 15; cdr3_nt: TGTGCCAGCAGTTTAATGGGCGGGGGGGCCCAAGAGCAGTTCTTC; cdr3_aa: CASSLMGGGAQEQFF
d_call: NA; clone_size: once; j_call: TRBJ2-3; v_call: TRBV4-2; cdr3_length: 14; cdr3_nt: TGTGCCAGCAGCCAAGAGCAAAAGGCAGATACGCAGTATTTT; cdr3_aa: CASSQEQKADTQYF
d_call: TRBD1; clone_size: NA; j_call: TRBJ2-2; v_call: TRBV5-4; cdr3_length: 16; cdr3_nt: TGTGCCAGCAGCCTGGCCGGGACAGGGCTTTCAGTGGAGCTGTTTTTT; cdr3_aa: CASSLAGTGLSVELFF
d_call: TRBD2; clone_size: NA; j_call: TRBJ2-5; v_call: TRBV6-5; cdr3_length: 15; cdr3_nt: TGTGCCAGCAGTCCCCTCGGGACTACTGAAGAGACCCAGTACTTC; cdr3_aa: CASSPLGTTEETQYF
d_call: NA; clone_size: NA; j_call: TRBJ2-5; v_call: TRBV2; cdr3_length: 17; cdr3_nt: TGTGCCAGCAGCATCCCAGGGGTTGGGAGACGGGGGGAGACCCAGTACTTC; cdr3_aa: CASSIPGVGRRGETQYF
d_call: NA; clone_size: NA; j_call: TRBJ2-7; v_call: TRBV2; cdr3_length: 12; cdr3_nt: TGTGCCTCCAGGCGGGGCCAGGGGGAGCAGTACTTC; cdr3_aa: CASRRGQGEQYF
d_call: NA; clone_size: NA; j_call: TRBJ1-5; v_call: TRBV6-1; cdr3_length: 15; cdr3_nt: TGTGCCAGCAGCCCGCGGGCCTGGGGCAATCAGCCCCAGCATTTT; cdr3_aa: CASSPRAWGNQPQHF
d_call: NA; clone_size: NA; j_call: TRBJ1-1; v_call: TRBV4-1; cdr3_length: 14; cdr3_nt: TGCGCCAGCAGCCACACTCAGCAGAACACTGAAGCTTTCTTT; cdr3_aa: CASSHTQQNTEAFF